The 26 T cell receptor beta chains reported below all come from one sample, sequenced in a study of cytomegalovirus exposure and HLA in healthy donors. The PCR ran on 60 Vbeta and 13 Jbeta primers. Clones were sequenced by immunoSEQ multiplex PCR, and TCRdb holds only the in-frame ones, with some missing. The data contain roughly 200,000 clones, 80% of them seen just once; the ten biggest clones take up under 0.85%. Material for sequencing was PBMCs. The receptors were sampled from a boy younger than 18 in good health and CMV-seronegative.

The rearrangement joins TRBV10-3 to TRBJ1-1; TRBD1 might be the D (5 bases). The germline V gene encodes CDR1 ENHRY and CDR2 SYGVKD. V lost 4 bases, J lost 0 bases, and 9 bases lay in between. The CDR3 runs to 14 residues. The CDR3 sequence: CAISVQDMNTEAFF. CDR3 DNA: TGTGCCATCAGTGTACAGGATATGAACACTGAAGCTTTCTTT.

This clone was recorded once. The CDR3 coding sequence is TGTGCCAGCAGCTTAGAACAGGGTGGAACTTTGACGCAGCCCCAGCATTTT. Residues: CASSLEQGGTLTQPQHF. V usage is TRBV7-8 and J usage is TRBJ1-5, with D possibly matching TRBD1 (6 bases). V gave up 1 base and J gave up 7 bases, with 20 bases separating them. The germline CDR1 and CDR2 sequences are SGHVS and FQNEAQ. CDR3 length: 17 residues.

The chain couples TRBV7-2 to TRBJ2-1; a weak D match, TRBD2 (5 bases). V lost 5 bases, J lost 2 bases, and 10 bases lay in between. Germline CDR1 reads SGHTA; CDR2 reads FQGNSA. The CDR3 is 14 amino acids. DNA of the CDR3: TGTGCCAGCAGCCCGATCGGGACCTACAATGAGCAGTTCTTC. Translated, it gives CASSPIGTYNEQFF.

The chain couples TRBV5-1 to TRBJ2-5; TRBD2 agrees at 12 bases. Germline V CDR1 and CDR2: SGHRS, YFSETQ. Trimming removed 1 base from V and 4 bases from J; junction bases left unmatched: 8. The CDR3 loop spans 17 amino acids. This CDR3 reads CASSLMASGRARETQYF. The CDR3 DNA reads as TGCGCCAGCAGCTTGATGGCTAGCGGGAGGGCCCGAGAGACCCAGTACTTC.

The chain recombines TRBV7-2 with TRBJ2-7; no reliable D call. Germline assignment: CDR1 SGHTA and CDR2 FQGNSA. The CDR3 is made up of 15 amino acids. The V gene lost 2 bases and the J gene lost 1 base, with 12 bases spanning the gap. The DNA of the CDR3 is TGTGCCAGCAGCTTATTGCGCCTAGGTTCCTACGAGCAGTACTTC. Its translation is CASSLLRLGSYEQYF.

J is TRBJ2-7 and V is TRBV29-1; D gene unclear. Germline CDR1 reads SQVTM; CDR2 reads ANQGSEA. The CDR3 extends over 14 amino acids. V was pared by 4 bases and J by 0 bases, with 13 bases between. The CDR3: CSVADIMDSYEQYF. The CDR3 nucleotides read TGCAGCGTTGCCGACATTATGGACTCCTACGAGCAGTACTTC.

V usage is TRBV5-4 and J usage is TRBJ1-6, with 8 bases lining up with TRBD1. Looked up from germline, CDR1 is SGHNT and CDR2 is YYREEE (reference sequence). CDR3 size: 15 residues. Trimming cost V 7 bases and J 6 bases; bases outside gene matches: 9. The CDR3 loop reads CASSWTGPSNSPLHF. The CDR3 DNA reads TGTGCCAGCTCGTGGACAGGGCCCTCTAATTCACCCCTCCACTTT.

This clone was observed a single time. V and J are TRBV6-5 and TRBJ1-1, with D perhaps matching TRBD1 (6 bases). CDR1 is MNHEY, CDR2 SVGAGI, per germline. Trimming cost V 6 bases and J 1 base, with 9 bases left between them. The CDR3 runs 13 residues. CDR3 loop: CASSTQGNTEAFF. CDR3 coding DNA: TGTGCCAGCAGCACACAGGGGAACACTGAAGCTTTCTTT.

This chain links TRBV9 with TRBJ1-4; D gene unclear. There are 12 residues in the CDR3. Germline V CDR1 and CDR2: SGDLS, YYNGEE. Trimming removed 0 bases at V and 13 bases at J, with 10 bases between. CDR3 protein: CASSVGAGRLFF. The CDR3 DNA reads TGTGCCAGCAGCGTAGGGGCGGGGAGACTGTTTTTT.

The CDR3 DNA reads as TGTGCCTGGTCTACCCTCGAGTCGAACACCGGGGAGCTGTTTTTT. Translating gives CAWSTLESNTGELFF. V and J are TRBV30 and TRBJ2-2, with no clear D. V lost 5 bases and J lost 0, with 13 bases in between. The CDR3 is 15 residues long. Germline V gene sequence: CDR1 GTSNPN, CDR2 SVGIG (reference sequence).

In DNA, the CDR3 is TGTGCCAGCAGCTTACCCTCCGGGACAGGGCTCTACGAGCAGTACTTC. It codes for CASSLPSGTGLYEQYF. This chain connects TRBV5-4 to TRBJ2-7; 9 nucleotides agree with TRBD1. V shed 2 bases and J 3 bases; nucleotides not matched to a gene: 9. Germline V gene data show CDR1 as SGHNT and CDR2 as YYREEE (reference sequence). The CDR3 extends over 16 amino acids.

This chain uses TRBV29-1 with TRBJ2-5; TRBD1 might be the D (5 bases). Trimming took 6 bases from V and 1 from J, leaving 15 bases between them. Germline values: CDR1 SQVTM, CDR2 ANQGSEA. CDR3 length: 14 residues. CDR3 DNA sequence: TGCAGCGTCGACAGCGCAACAGGCCAAGAGACCCAGTACTTC. Translation gives CSVDSATGQETQYF. Drawing the rest from reference TRBV29-1 and TRBJ2-5, the complete variable domain is SAVISQKPSRDICQRGTSLTIQCQVDSQVTMMFWYRQQPGQSLTLIATANQGSEATYESGFVIDKFPISRPNLTFSTLTVSNMSPEDSSIYLCSVDSATGQETQYFGPGTRLLVL.

This chain uses TRBV9 with TRBJ1-3, with D uncertain. With 3 bases removed from V and 9 bases from J, the gap between germline ends came to 10 bases. CDR1 and CDR2 (germline): SGDLS, YYNGEE. There are 12 residues in the CDR3. CDR3 protein: CASSEILGTIYF. For the CDR3, the DNA is TGTGCCAGCAGCGAAATCCTAGGCACCATATATTTT.

A word on this clone: A junction end diverges from the germline sequence, so it may reflect a read error. J is TRBJ2-3 and V is TRBV7-7; TRBD1 matches 12 bases. The length of the CDR3 is 16 residues. Germline V CDR1 and CDR2: SSHAT, FNYEAQ (reference sequence). DNA of the CDR3: TGTGCTAGCAGCCCGGGGACAGGGGGCGGCACAGATACGCAGTATTTT. Translated, it gives CASSPGTGGGTDTQYF.

The V and J genes are TRBV18 and TRBJ2-1; the match to TRBD2 covers 7 bases. V was pared by 3 bases and J by 0 bases, with 2 bases of the junction left unmatched. This CDR3 comprises 15 residues. CDR1 and CDR2 (germline): KGHSH, LQKENI. In DNA form, the CDR3 reads TGTGCCAGCTCACCGCTAGCGGCCTCCTACAATGAGCAGTTCTTC. Amino acids: CASSPLAASYNEQFF.

The chain carries TRBV4-1 and TRBJ1-5, with 8 bases identical to TRBD1. In germline, CDR1 is MGHRA, CDR2 YSYEKL. The CDR3 extends over 15 amino acids. Trimming removed 3 bases from V and 6 bases from J; junction bases left unmatched: 7. The CDR3 loop is CASSQYGTGSQPQHF. The CDR3 DNA sequence: TGCGCCAGCAGCCAGTACGGGACAGGAAGTCAGCCCCAGCATTTT.

The table lists this clone with a count of one. The chain links TRBV4-1 to TRBJ1-1, with no clear D. V was clipped by 4 bases and J by 8 bases, with 8 bases between them. Germline CDR1 MGHRA, CDR2 YSYEKL. The CDR3 is 11 amino acids. The CDR3 DNA reads as TGCGCCAGCAGCCGAGGTACAGAAGCTTTCTTT. Translated, it gives CASSRGTEAFF.

CDR3: CASTRYDRAENTEAFF. The DNA of the CDR3 is TGTGCCAGCACCCGTTATGACAGGGCCGAGAACACTGAAGCTTTCTTT. The genes are TRBV9 and TRBJ1-1; 7 bases match TRBD1. Unmatched junction bases numbered 12, after V lost 6 bases and J lost 1 base. Germline V CDR1 and CDR2: SGDLS, YYNGEE. This CDR3 is 16 amino acids long.

This clone was counted a single time. This chain links TRBV10-3 with TRBJ2-5, with TRBD1 matching 10 bases. Looked up from germline, CDR1 is ENHRY and CDR2 is SYGVKD. The CDR3 covers 15 residues. V dropped 3 bases and J dropped 5; count of bases not matched to a gene: 6. CDR3 nucleotides: TGTGCCATCAGTGACACGGGACAGGGGTTGGAGACCCAGTACTTC. Its protein product is CAISDTGQGLETQYF.

The chain has TRBV6-5 and TRBJ2-7; the D gene is possibly TRBD2 (5 bases). Looked up from germline, CDR1 is MNHEY and CDR2 is SVGAGI. The ends were cut back, 6 bases at V and 6 bases at J, with 12 bases in the middle. This CDR3 contains 12 residues. CDR3 residues: CASREYRGEQYF. DNA of the CDR3: TGTGCCAGCAGGGAGTATCGGGGCGAGCAGTACTTC.

This clone was seen a single time. The chain couples TRBV6-1 to TRBJ1-2, with D tentatively TRBD1 (6 bases). The CDR3 runs 14 residues. From germline, CDR1 is MNHNS and CDR2 SASEGT. V dropped 1 base and J dropped 4 bases, with 10 bases sitting between them. CDR3 nucleotides: TGTGCCAGCAGTGAAGGGGACAACCCCTATGGCTACACCTTC. Its protein is CASSEGDNPYGYTF.

This clone was counted a single time. The gene calls are TRBV27 and TRBJ1-2, with a tentative D call TRBD1 (5 bases). V lost 4 bases, J lost 3 bases, and 9 bases lay in between. CDR1 is MNHEY, CDR2 SMNVEV, per germline (reference sequence). The CDR3 has 13 residues. Written as DNA, the CDR3 is TGTGCCAGCAGTTCGCAGGGCCACTATGGCTACACCTTC. Amino acids: CASSSQGHYGYTF.

This clone has only a few counts. The rearrangement links TRBV5-5 to TRBJ1-5, with TRBD1 matching 8 bases. The CDR3 covers 17 residues. CDR1 SGHKS and CDR2 YYEKEE come from the germline V gene (reference sequence). V dropped 3 bases and J dropped 0; count of bases not matched to a gene: 8. DNA for the CDR3: TGTGCCAGCAGCTGGACGACAGGGGCCGTTAGCAATCAGCCCCAGCATTTT. Protein: CASSWTTGAVSNQPQHF.

This chain links TRBV7-2 with TRBJ1-1; TRBD1 might be the D (5 bases). Looked up from germline, CDR1 is SGHTA and CDR2 is FQGNSA. Between the trimmed V and J ends, which lost 3 bases and 1 base, there was a span of 9 bases. This CDR3 has 14 amino acids. CDR3 loop: CASSFTGSNTEAFF. The CDR3 region has the DNA TGTGCCAGCAGCTTCACAGGATCGAACACTGAAGCTTTCTTT.

This clone occurred a few times. This chain joins TRBV10-3 and TRBJ1-1; D is undetermined. V was pared by 3 bases and J by 1 base, with 6 bases between. The CDR3 extends over 13 amino acids. Germline assignment: CDR1 ENHRY and CDR2 SYGVKD. CDR3 protein: CAISETPNTEAFF. The CDR3 nucleotides read TGTGCCATCAGTGAAACACCGAACACTGAAGCTTTCTTT.

The CDR3 spells CASSPGVTSGNMETQYF. The CDR3 nucleotides are TGTGCCAGCAGCCCGGGGGTGACTAGCGGAAATATGGAGACCCAGTACTTC. This chain connects TRBV11-3 to TRBJ2-5; 9 bases map to TRBD2. The CDR3 runs to 17 residues. The V segment lost 5 bases and the J segment 5 bases; nucleotides outside the gene matches: 15. Germline V gene data show CDR1 as SGHNT and CDR2 as YENEEA.